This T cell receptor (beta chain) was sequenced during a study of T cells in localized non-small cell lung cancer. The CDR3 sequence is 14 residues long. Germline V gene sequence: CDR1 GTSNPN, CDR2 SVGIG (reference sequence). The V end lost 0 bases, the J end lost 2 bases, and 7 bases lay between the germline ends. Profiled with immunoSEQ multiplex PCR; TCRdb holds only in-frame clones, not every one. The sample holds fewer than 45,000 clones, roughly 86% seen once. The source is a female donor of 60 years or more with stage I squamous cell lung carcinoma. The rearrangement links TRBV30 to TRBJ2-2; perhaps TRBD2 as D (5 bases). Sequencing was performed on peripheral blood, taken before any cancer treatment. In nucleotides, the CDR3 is TGTGCCTGGAGTGTACTAGAAAACACCGGGGAGCTGTTTTTT. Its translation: CAWSVLENTGELFF.